This TCR beta chain is drawn from a study of identical twins. TCRdb reprocessed the 5' RACE reads with MiXCR, giving one entry per CDR3 protein. The sample shows about 340,000 distinct CDR3 sequences, about 12% of them seen only once. These data were likewise used in another study, on yellow fever vaccine responses in identical twins.

The material sequenced was CD8+ T cells sorted from blood. The source of this sequence is a woman between 18 and 29 years old in good health.

In DNA, the CDR3 is TGTGCATGCAGTCCGGACAGCACAGATACGCAGTATTTT. Encoded protein: CACSPDSTDTQYF. The chain joins TRBV12-3 or TRBV12-4 to TRBJ2-3, with D unclear. This CDR3 comprises 13 residues.